This T cell receptor beta chain was retrieved from a study of blood T cell repertoires in COVID-19. In the study overall: Acute and convalescent COVID-19 samples came from the United States, Italy and Spain. PBMCs, B-cell-depleted T cells, or T cells were the source of the cDNA or gDNA that made up the material.

Trimming removed 1 base from V and 5 bases from J, with 20 bases in between. This CDR3 has 17 residues. CDR1 is SGHTA and CDR2 is FQGNSA in the germline V gene. Libraries were prepared by immunoSEQ multiplex PCR; TCRdb keeps only in-frame clonotypes and omits some of them. Of about 61,000 clones listed, 70% to 90% are singletons. This chain links TRBV7-2 with TRBJ1-2; no clear D gene. The specimen sequenced was peripheral blood. The receptor's source is a man in his sixties with acute or convalescent COVID-19. CDR3 loop: CASSLVPGWSGMYGYTF. The CDR3 DNA is TGTGCCAGCAGCTTAGTGCCGGGTTGGTCGGGGATGTATGGCTACACCTTC.